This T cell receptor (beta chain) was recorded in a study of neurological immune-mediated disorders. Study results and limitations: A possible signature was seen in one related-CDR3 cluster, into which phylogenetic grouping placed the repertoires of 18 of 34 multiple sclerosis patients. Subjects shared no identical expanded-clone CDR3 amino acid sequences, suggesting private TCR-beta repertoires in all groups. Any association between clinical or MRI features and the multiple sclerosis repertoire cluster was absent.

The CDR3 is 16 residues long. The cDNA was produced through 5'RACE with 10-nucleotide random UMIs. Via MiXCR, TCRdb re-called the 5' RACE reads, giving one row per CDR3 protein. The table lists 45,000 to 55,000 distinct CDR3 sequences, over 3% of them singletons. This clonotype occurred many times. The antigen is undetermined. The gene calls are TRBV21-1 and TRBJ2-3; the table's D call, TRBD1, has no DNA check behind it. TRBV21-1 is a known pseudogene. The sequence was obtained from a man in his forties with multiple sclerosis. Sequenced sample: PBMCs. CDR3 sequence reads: CASSKRPPGWTDTQYF. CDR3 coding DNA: TGTGCCAGCAGCAAACGCCCCCCGGGGTGGACAGATACGCAGTATTTT.